These 30 T cell receptor beta chains share one sample of origin, sequenced in a study of blood T cell repertoires in COVID-19. Using immunoSEQ multiplex PCR, the repertoire was profiled, and TCRdb retains in-frame clones only, with some absent. The sample contains 35,000 to 40,000 clones, about 88% of which appear only once. What was sequenced was peripheral blood. These TCRs come from a man in his sixties with active COVID-19.

The chain links TRBV5-5 to TRBJ2-5, with D maybe TRBD2 (6 bases). CDR1 and CDR2 from the germline V gene are SGHKS and YYEKEE (reference sequence). Between the trimmed V and J ends, which lost 3 bases and 4 bases, there was a span of 19 bases. This CDR3 has 16 residues. CDR3 coding DNA: TGTGCCAGCAGCTCTGCTAGCGTTGGTTTGGTAGAGACCCAGTACTTC. It is translated as CASSSASVGLVETQYF. The whole variable domain, filled in from reference TRBV5-5 and TRBJ2-5, reads DAGVTQSPTHLIKTRGQQVTLRCSPISGHKSVSWYQQVLGQGPQFIFQYYEKEERGRGNFPDRFSARQFPNYSSELNVNALLLGDSALYLCASSSASVGLVETQYFGPGTRLLVL.

The gene calls are TRBV7-9 and TRBJ2-7; 7 bases are shared with TRBD2. V dropped 1 base and J dropped 0; count of bases not matched to a gene: 6. The CDR3 length is 16 residues. The germline CDR1 and CDR2 sequences are SEHNR and FQNEAQ (reference sequence). The CDR3 coding sequence is TGTGCCAGCAGCTTAGGTCCTAGCGGTAGCTCCTACGAGCAGTACTTC. Amino acids: CASSLGPSGSSYEQYF.

The J gene is TRBJ1-5, the V gene TRBV23-1, with a weak D call TRBD1 (6 bases). TRBV23-1 is an open reading frame, and its role is uncertain. The V end lost 10 bases, the J end lost 0 bases, and 10 bases lay between the germline ends. The CDR3 extends over 13 amino acids. The CDR3 bases are TGCGCCAAATCAGGGGATAGCAATCAGCCCCAGCATTTT. Translated: CAKSGDSNQPQHF.

The chain uses TRBV5-6 and TRBJ2-7; D unresolved. CDR1 SGHDT and CDR2 YYEEEE come from the germline V gene. V lost 0 bases, J lost 2 bases, and 3 bases lay in between. The CDR3 length is 12 residues. The chain's CDR3 is CASSLDTYEQYF. For the CDR3, the DNA is TGTGCCAGCAGCTTGGACACCTACGAGCAGTACTTC. Using reference TRBV5-6 and TRBJ2-7 for the parts outside the CDR3, the full variable domain is DAGVTQSPTHLIKTRGQQVTLRCSPKSGHDTVSWYQQALGQGPQFIFQYYEEEERQRGNFPDRFSGHQFPNYSSELNVNALLLGDSALYLCASSLDTYEQYFGPGTRLTVT.

The V gene is TRBV28, the J gene TRBJ1-4; D gene ambiguous. Germline CDR1 MDHEN, CDR2 SYDVKM. The CDR3 extends over 17 amino acids. Trimming took 6 bases from V and 6 from J, leaving 23 bases between them. CDR3 bases: TGTGCCAGCAGCCCTCGGGAGGGTTTCTCCCTAGATGAAAAACTGTTTTTT. It yields the protein CASSPREGFSLDEKLFF. Full variable domain (outside the CDR3, taken from reference TRBV28 and TRBJ1-4): DVKVTQSSRYLVKRTGEKVFLECVQDMDHENMFWYRQDPGLGLRLIYFSYDVKMKEKGDIPEGYSVSREKKERFSLILESASTNQTSMYLCASSPREGFSLDEKLFFGSGTQLSVL.

The J gene is TRBJ1-1, the V gene TRBV9; possibly TRBD1 for D (6 bases). The CDR3 loop spans 14 amino acids. V was pared by 3 bases and J by 2 bases, with 11 bases between. Germline V CDR1 and CDR2: SGDLS, YYNGEE. CDR3: CASSARQVNTEAFF. In DNA, the CDR3 is TGTGCCAGCAGCGCCAGACAGGTTAACACTGAAGCTTTCTTT.

The chain employs TRBV4-2 and TRBJ2-1, with D possibly being TRBD2 (5 bases). Germline CDR1 and CDR2: LGHNA and YNFKEQ. The CDR3 length is 13 residues. With 4 bases removed from V and 5 bases from J, the gap between germline ends came to 9 bases. The CDR3 here is CASSRGLNNEQFF. The DNA for the CDR3 is TGTGCCAGCAGCCGTGGACTTAACAATGAGCAGTTCTTC.

The chain carries TRBV24-1 and TRBJ2-3; D is ambiguous. Trimming took 5 bases from V and 4 from J, leaving 9 bases between them. Germline V gives CDR1 KGHDR, CDR2 SFDVKD. CDR3 length: 13 amino acids. CDR3 residues: CATSAPSADTQYF. The CDR3 nucleotides are TGTGCCACCAGTGCCCCCTCGGCAGATACGCAGTATTTT.

This clone appeared once. The rearrangement uses TRBV19 and TRBJ1-5; TRBD1 agrees at 11 bases. The CDR3 is 16 amino acids. V gave up 4 bases and J gave up 2 bases; unmatched junction bases: 4. CDR1 is LNHDA, CDR2 SQIVND, per germline (reference sequence). The CDR3 protein is CASSTGQGVGNQPQHF. The CDR3 DNA is TGTGCCAGTAGTACGGGACAGGGGGTTGGCAATCAGCCCCAGCATTTT.

Only one count was recorded for this clone. The V and J genes are TRBV6-5 and TRBJ2-7, with D maybe TRBD2 (6 bases). The V gene's germline CDR1 is MNHEY and CDR2 SVGAGI. The CDR3 is 13 residues long. The V gene lost 9 bases and the J gene lost 0 bases, with 12 bases spanning the gap. The CDR3 DNA follows: TGTGCCAGTTGGGCGGGGAGCTCCTACGAGCAGTACTTC. Protein: CASWAGSSYEQYF.

The chain links TRBV19 to TRBJ2-1, with a tentative D call TRBD2 (5 bases). V was cut by 1 base and J by 9 bases, with 13 bases left in between. CDR1 and CDR2 from the germline V gene are LNHDA and SQIVND (reference sequence). CDR3 length equals 14 residues. The CDR3 protein is CASSIGFLEGEQFF. For the CDR3, the DNA is TGTGCCAGTAGTATAGGGTTTTTAGAGGGTGAGCAGTTCTTC.

The chain is built from TRBV3-1 (or the pseudogene TRBV3-2) and TRBJ2-7; 7 bases map to TRBD1. V was clipped by 5 bases and J by 6 bases; unmatched bases: 19. The CDR3 has 17 amino acids. Germline V gene data show CDR1 as LGHDT and CDR2 as YNNKEL (reference sequence). The CDR3 spells CASSLRDTPAPGGEQYF. The CDR3 DNA sequence: TGTGCCAGCAGCTTACGTGACACCCCGGCCCCAGGGGGCGAGCAGTACTTC.

This chain connects TRBV5-6 to TRBJ2-3; 10 nucleotides match TRBD2. The CDR3 length is 17 residues. In germline, CDR1 is SGHDT, CDR2 YYEEEE. Trimming removed 4 bases from V and 3 bases from J; junction bases left unmatched: 11. CDR3 bases: TGTGCCAGCAGCCCGGAACCGGGACTAGCGAGAACAGATACGCAGTATTTT. The encoded protein is CASSPEPGLARTDTQYF.

V gene TRBV11-2 combines with J gene TRBJ2-2; D gene ambiguous. Germline CDR1 reads SGHAT; CDR2 reads FQNNGV. The germline V and J ends were trimmed by 7 bases and 6 bases, with 24 bases remaining between them. The CDR3 is 17 residues long. CDR3 in amino acids: CASIPNLRISLAGELFF. The DNA for the CDR3 is TGTGCCAGCATCCCCAACCTTAGGATTTCTCTAGCCGGGGAGCTGTTTTTT.

This clone was counted a few times. The chain uses TRBV6-5 and TRBJ2-1, with 10 bases that match TRBD2. CDR3 size: 16 residues. V shed 2 bases and J 4 bases; nucleotides not matched to a gene: 5. Germline lookup yields CDR1 MNHEY and CDR2 SVGAGI. CDR3 nucleotide sequence: TGTGCCAGCAGTTACACGCTAGCGGGAGCGTACAATGAGCAGTTCTTC. As protein: CASSYTLAGAYNEQFF.

The chain is built from TRBV18 and TRBJ2-1; 8 nucleotides agree with TRBD2. The junction had 5 bases not matched to a gene; V was cut back by 5 bases and J by 5 bases. CDR1 is KGHSH and CDR2 is LQKENI in the germline V gene. The length of the CDR3 is 14 residues. The CDR3 DNA is TGTGCCAGCTCATTAGCGGGGAGTCACAATGAGCAGTTCTTC. It codes for CASSLAGSHNEQFF.

This rearrangement joins TRBV2 to TRBJ1-1, with D uncertain. Between the trimmed V and J ends, which lost 3 bases and 1 base, there was a span of 12 bases. Germline loops: CDR1 SNHLY, CDR2 FYNNEI. CDR3 length: 15 amino acids. CDR3 bases: TGTGCCAGCAGTGATTCGGGGATCTGGAACACTGAAGCTTTCTTT. Amino acid sequence: CASSDSGIWNTEAFF.

This chain connects TRBV6-2 or TRBV6-3 to TRBJ2-3; 12 positions agree with TRBD2. The CDR3 is 16 amino acids. Germline CDR1 is MNHEY and CDR2 is SVGEGT. With V trimmed by 6 bases and J by 3 bases, 7 bases remained unmatched. The CDR3 sequence: CASSKRTSGITDTQYF. The CDR3 region has the DNA TGTGCCAGCAGCAAGAGGACTAGCGGGATTACAGATACGCAGTATTTT.

This clone was seen once. This chain joins TRBV6-2 or TRBV6-3 and TRBJ2-1, with 9 bases aligning to TRBD2. V dropped 6 bases and J dropped 5; count of bases not matched to a gene: 14. There are 17 residues in the CDR3. Per germline, CDR1 MNHEY and CDR2 SVGEGT. CDR3: CASSTYSGTSLHNEQFF. CDR3 nucleotide sequence: TGTGCCAGCAGCACTTATTCCGGGACTAGCTTGCACAATGAGCAGTTCTTC.

V usage is TRBV6-6 and J usage is TRBJ1-4; 9 bases map to TRBD1. Looked up from germline, CDR1 is MNHNY and CDR2 is SVGAGI (reference sequence). V lost 5 bases and J lost 5; bases outside the gene matches: 3. The CDR3 sequence is 14 residues long. CDR3 nucleotide sequence: TGTGCCAGCAGTCGAGGGACAGGGAATGAAAAACTGTTTTTT. This encodes CASSRGTGNEKLFF.

This chain joins TRBV2 and TRBJ2-1; 10 nucleotides agree with TRBD2. J lost 12 bases, V lost 4 bases, and 9 bases had no gene match. The CDR3 sequence is 14 residues long. Germline V gene sequence: CDR1 SNHLY, CDR2 FYNNEI. CDR3: CASSAASGRIWQFF. The CDR3 DNA is TGTGCCAGCAGTGCGGCTAGCGGGAGAATCTGGCAGTTCTTC.

This clone was seen just once. The chain has TRBV15 and TRBJ2-2; TRBD2 aligns across 14 bases. The CDR3 length is 20 residues. The germline V gene has CDR1 LNHNV and CDR2 YYDKDF (reference sequence). J gave up 0 bases and V 5 bases, and 11 bases lay outside the gene matches. The CDR3 is CATSGDWTSGRIANTGELFF. Written as DNA, the CDR3 is TGTGCCACCAGCGGGGACTGGACTAGCGGGAGGATCGCGAACACCGGGGAGCTGTTTTTT. Combining the CDR3 with reference TRBV15 and TRBJ2-2 gives the whole variable domain DAMVIQNPRYQVTQFGKPVTLSCSQTLNHNVMYWYQQKSSQAPKLLFHYYDKDFNNEADTPDNFQSRRPNTSFCFLDIRSPGLGDTAMYLCATSGDWTSGRIANTGELFFGEGSRLTVL.

This chain connects TRBV9 to TRBJ2-3; 8 bases align to TRBD2. The CDR3 covers 16 residues. Trimming at V came to 0 bases and at J to 11 bases, leaving 14 bases not matched to a gene. The V gene's germline CDR1 is SGDLS and CDR2 YYNGEE. The CDR3 DNA reads TGTGCCAGCAGCGTAGGCGAGACTAGCGTATCCGAGAGGCAGTATTTT. This sequence encodes CASSVGETSVSERQYF.

The rearrangement joins TRBV4-1 to TRBJ2-1; no clear D gene. The CDR3 contains 13 residues. Between the trimmed V and J ends, which lost 0 bases and 9 bases, there was a span of 9 bases. Per the germline V gene, CDR1 is MGHRA and CDR2 is YSYEKL. The CDR3 loop reads CASSQDVRGEQFF. For the CDR3, the DNA is TGCGCCAGCAGCCAAGATGTCAGAGGTGAGCAGTTCTTC.

The chain recombines TRBV3-1 (or the pseudogene TRBV3-2) with TRBJ2-2; 7 bases fit TRBD2. V was pared by 2 bases and J by 2 bases, with 8 bases of the junction left unmatched. Germline loops: CDR1 LGHDT, CDR2 YNNKEL (reference sequence). There are 17 residues in the CDR3. CDR3 in amino acids: CASSQKAAGVNTGELFF. CDR3 DNA sequence: TGTGCCAGCAGCCAAAAGGCGGCGGGAGTAAACACCGGGGAGCTGTTTTTT.

The table lists this clone with a count of one. The chain links TRBV2 to TRBJ2-5; 7 bases line up with TRBD2. Trimming cost V 6 bases and J 1 base; bases outside gene matches: 5. The germline gives CDR1 SNHLY, CDR2 FYNNEI. CDR3 size: 14 residues. The CDR3 protein is CASRAGIGQETQYF. CDR3 sequence (DNA): TGTGCCAGCAGAGCGGGAATAGGCCAAGAGACCCAGTACTTC.

In its sample, this clone was seen a few times. The CDR3 protein is CASGLGLGTGEQETQYF. CDR3 DNA: TGTGCTAGTGGTTTGGGGCTGGGGACAGGTGAACAAGAGACCCAGTACTTC. This rearrangement joins TRBV12-5 to TRBJ2-5, with 8 bases matching TRBD1. Germline-derived CDR1 and CDR2 are LGHNT and FRNRAP. V shed 1 base and J 2 bases; nucleotides not matched to a gene: 9. The CDR3 is 17 residues long.

The chain combines TRBV28 with TRBJ1-1; a weak D match, TRBD1 (6 bases). V lost 8 bases and J 1 base, leaving 14 bases between the germline ends. Germline assignment: CDR1 MDHEN and CDR2 SYDVKM. This CDR3 has 14 amino acids. The CDR3: CASSWTAENTEAFF. The DNA for the CDR3 is TGTGCCAGCTCTTGGACAGCTGAGAACACTGAAGCTTTCTTT. The complete variable domain, with remaining parts taken from reference TRBV28 and TRBJ1-1, reads DVKVTQSSRYLVKRTGEKVFLECVQDMDHENMFWYRQDPGLGLRLIYFSYDVKMKEKGDIPEGYSVSREKKERFSLILESASTNQTSMYLCASSWTAENTEAFFGQGTRLTVV.

V usage is TRBV19 and J usage is TRBJ2-7, with a weak D call TRBD2 (5 bases). Trimming left V 4 bases short and J 3 bases short, with 7 bases between. The CDR3 runs to 12 residues. CDR1 LNHDA and CDR2 SQIVND come from the germline V gene (reference sequence). CDR3 sequence reads: CASSTRDYEQYF. The CDR3 DNA is TGTGCCAGTAGTACTCGGGACTACGAGCAGTACTTC.

This clone showed up just once. V gene TRBV18 combines with J gene TRBJ1-2, with a possible D match to TRBD1 (6 bases). Trimming removed 4 bases from V and 4 bases from J, with 13 bases in between. CDR1 KGHSH and CDR2 LQKENI come from the germline V gene. The CDR3 totals 14 residues. The CDR3, as DNA: TGTGCCAGCTCACTATTACAGGGTTTCTATGGCTACACCTTC. Translation: CASSLLQGFYGYTF.